The rows below give T cell receptor beta chains drawn from one sample of a study of radiotherapy plus CTLA-4 blockade in lung cancer. Data came from immunoSEQ multiplex PCR; TCRdb stores just in-frame clones and leaves some out. In the table there are approximately 28,000 clones, approximately 79% of which are singletons. Sample: peripheral blood, taken from a patient treated with radiotherapy plus ipilimumab. The receptors originated from a human donor with non-small cell lung cancer who had stable disease on radiotherapy plus ipilimumab. Each CDR3 is given with its conserved first and last residue. The D gene is left open where the match is weak. Not all rows give a size; the values are once, few, many and, for expanded clones, a class.

d_call	j_call	clone_size	v_call	cdr3_aa	cdr3_nt
-	TRBJ1-2	-	TRBV7-9	CASSLGMNYGYTF	TGTGCCAGCAGCTTGGGCATGAACTATGGCTACACCTTC
-	TRBJ1-1	-	TRBV5-1	CASGPMNTEAFF	TGCGCCAGCGGACCGATGAACACTGAAGCTTTCTTT
-	TRBJ2-3	once	TRBV5-6	CASSLTGWTDTQYF	TGTGCCAGCAGCTTGACGGGGTGGACAGATACGCAGTATTTT
TRBD1	TRBJ2-5	-	TRBV7-9	CASSLTGYSQETQYF	TGTGCCAGCAGCTTGACAGGGTATTCGCAAGAGACCCAGTACTTC
-	TRBJ2-3	-	TRBV6-5	CASSYGRSSTDTQYF	TGTGCCAGCAGTTACGGACGATCTAGCACAGATACGCAGTATTTT
-	TRBJ2-3	-	TRBV7-9	CASSSPTSTDTQYF	TGTGCCAGCAGCTCGCCTACTAGCACAGATACGCAGTATTTT
TRBD2	TRBJ2-2	-	TRBV9	CASSVDPGGTGELFF	TGTGCCAGCAGCGTAGATCCGGGAGGAACCGGGGAGCTGTTTTTT
TRBD1	TRBJ1-1	-	TRBV9	CASSAGQGYTEAFF	TGTGCCAGCAGCGCGGGACAGGGGTACACTGAAGCTTTCTTT
TRBD1	TRBJ2-7	-	TRBV7-2	CASSLGGTGLYEQYF	TGTGCCAGCAGCTTAGGGGGGACAGGGCTCTACGAGCAGTACTTC
TRBD2	TRBJ2-3	-	TRBV10-3	CAISENKAGGRTDTQYF	TGTGCCATCAGTGAGAACAAAGCGGGGGGACGCACAGATACGCAGTATTTT
-	TRBJ2-3	-	TRBV5-1	CASSLERQGTDTQYF	TGCGCCAGCAGCTTGGAGAGACAGGGCACAGATACGCAGTATTTT
-	TRBJ1-5	medium-sized	TRBV6-4	CASSEGEGNQPQHF	TGTGCCAGCAGTGAAGGGGAAGGCAATCAGCCCCAGCATTTT
-	TRBJ2-3	-	TRBV6-1	CASSEAGYYTDTQYF	TGTGCCAGCAGTGAGGCAGGGTATTACACAGATACGCAGTATTTT
-	TRBJ1-2	-	TRBV19	CASTEEGRVYGYTF	TGTGCCAGTACGGAAGAGGGACGGGTCTATGGCTACACCTTC
-	TRBJ1-5	-	TRBV19	CASRSRDRNQPQHF	TGTGCCAGTAGAAGCCGGGACCGAAATCAGCCCCAGCATTTT
-	TRBJ1-1	-	TRBV19	CASSPRSELFLNTEAFF	TGTGCCAGTAGTCCCAGGTCAGAGCTCTTTCTGAATACTGAAGCTTTCTTT
TRBD2	TRBJ2-5	-	TRBV10-2	CASTISGAQETQYF	TGCGCCAGCACAATTAGCGGGGCCCAAGAGACCCAGTACTTC
-	TRBJ1-1	-	TRBV27	CVSSLWGANTEAFF	TGTGTCAGCAGTTTGTGGGGGGCCAACACTGAAGCTTTCTTT
TRBD1	TRBJ1-1	-	TRBV27	CASSLRGQGFTEAFF	TGTGCCAGCAGTTTACGTGGACAGGGGTTCACTGAAGCTTTCTTT
-	TRBJ2-7	once	TRBV15	CATSNGGPPYEQYF	TGTGCCACCAGCAACGGGGGACCTCCCTACGAGCAGTACTTC
-	TRBJ2-3	-	TRBV5-1	CASRITDTQYF	TGCGCCAGCAGAATTACAGATACGCAGTATTTT